One sample yielded the 23 T cell receptor beta chains listed below, sequenced in a study of early T cells in non-severe SARS-CoV-2 infection. TCRdb re-analysed the 5' RACE reads in MiXCR, keeping a single row per CDR3 protein. The profile shows 25,000 to 30,000 distinct CDR3 sequences, about 5% of them singletons. The specimen sequenced was whole blood. These receptors originate from an adult who was a healthcare worker with PCR-confirmed SARS-CoV-2 infection or an uninfected control (not recorded which).

The chain links TRBV7-9 to TRBJ2-6, with D hard to call. CDR3 length: 15 residues. Germline values: CDR1 SEHNR, CDR2 FQNEAQ (reference sequence). Trimming cost V 1 base and J 4 bases, with 8 bases left between them. In nucleotides, the CDR3 is TGTGCCAGCAGCTTAGTTGGAAGGGGGGCCAACGTCCTGACTTTC. Amino acid sequence: CASSLVGRGANVLTF.

There are many counts of this clonotype. The CDR3 region is CASSSLTGADEQFF. The CDR3 DNA follows: TGTGCCAGCAGCTCCCTCACAGGGGCGGATGAGCAGTTCTTC. The V call is TRBV7-8, the J call TRBJ2-1; 7 bases align to TRBD1. Trimming at V came to 4 bases and at J to 8 bases, leaving 8 bases not matched to a gene. Germline V gives CDR1 SGHVS, CDR2 FQNEAQ. The CDR3 runs to 14 residues.

Ten or more counts support this clonotype. The rearrangement links TRBV7-9 to TRBJ2-6, with D unclear. The CDR3 spans 20 residues. Germline values: CDR1 SEHNR, CDR2 FQNEAQ (reference sequence). V lost 0 bases and J 0 bases, leaving 18 bases between the germline ends. The CDR3 sequence: CASSLAIGSSSNSGANVLTF. For the CDR3, the DNA is TGTGCCAGCAGCTTAGCGATCGGCAGTTCTTCAAACTCTGGGGCCAACGTCCTGACTTTC.

The rearrangement uses TRBV7-8 and TRBJ2-7, with D maybe TRBD1 (5 bases). The V gene lost 5 bases and the J gene lost 5 bases, with 13 bases spanning the gap. The CDR3 contains 13 residues. Germline assignment: CDR1 SGHVS and CDR2 FQNEAQ. The CDR3 DNA sequence: TGTGCCAGCAGCCCGACAGACGTCGACGAGCAGTACTTC. As protein: CASSPTDVDEQYF. Looking up the rest from reference TRBV7-8 and TRBJ2-7 gives the full variable domain: GAGVSQSPRYKVAKRGQDVALRCDPISGHVSLFWYQQALGQGPEFLTYFQNEAQLDKSGLPSDRFFAERPEGSVSTLKIQRTQQEDSAVYLCASSPTDVDEQYFGPGTRLTVT.

The V call is TRBV4-1, the J call TRBJ2-3, with TRBD2 matching 12 bases. The V segment lost 1 base and the J segment 1 base; nucleotides outside the gene matches: 0. CDR1 MGHRA and CDR2 YSYEKL come from the germline V gene. The CDR3 has 16 amino acids. CDR3: CASSQGTSGGTDTQYF. In DNA form, the CDR3 reads TGCGCCAGCAGCCAAGGGACTAGCGGGGGCACAGATACGCAGTATTTT.

This clonotype has at least ten counts. This chain links TRBV12-1 with TRBJ2-3; TRBD2 reflects the table's D call only, with no check against the DNA. TRBV12-1 is termed a pseudogene. The CDR3 runs to 19 residues. The CDR3: CASSARNPAQAGEPDTQYF. The CDR3 DNA reads TGTGCCAGCAGCGCCCGAAATCCCGCCCAAGCGGGAGAGCCAGATACGCAGTATTTT.

This clonotype was counted at least ten times. The V and J genes are TRBV12-3 or TRBV12-4 and TRBJ1-2; D perhaps matches TRBD1 (6 bases). The CDR3 length is 13 residues. V dropped 6 bases and J dropped 7 bases, with 15 bases sitting between them. CDR3 DNA: TGTGCCAGCAGGTCCCCAGGGGAGGGTGGCTACACCTTC. Translating gives CASRSPGEGGYTF.

The sample holds many counts of this clonotype. The rearrangement joins TRBV27 to TRBJ2-4; 9 nucleotides align to TRBD1. Trimming took 5 bases from V and 1 from J; bases not matched to a gene: 12. The CDR3 is made up of 18 amino acids. Per the germline V gene, CDR1 is MNHEY and CDR2 is SMNVEV (reference sequence). In DNA form, the CDR3 reads TGTGCCAGCAGTCCGCTCACAGGGGGCGCGAGGGCCAAAAACATTCAGTACTTC. Protein product: CASSPLTGGARAKNIQYF.

This clonotype was seen only a few times. The chain joins TRBV18 to TRBJ1-1; D gene ambiguous. CDR1 and CDR2 (germline): KGHSH, LQKENI. This CDR3 contains 14 residues. Trimming stripped 5 bases from V and 0 bases from J, with 10 bases between. Here the CDR3 reads CASSRAIMNTEAFF. The CDR3 coding sequence is TGTGCCAGCTCAAGGGCTATCATGAACACTGAAGCTTTCTTT.

The table lists this clonotype with many counts. The chain links TRBV9 to TRBJ2-1; D gene ambiguous. The CDR3 extends over 16 amino acids. Germline loops: CDR1 SGDLS, CDR2 YYNGEE. V was trimmed by 0 bases and J by 0 bases, leaving 10 bases between them. The DNA of the CDR3 is TGTGCCAGCAGCGTAGATCCGTGGTCCTCCTACAATGAGCAGTTCTTC. This gives the protein CASSVDPWSSYNEQFF.

This clonotype was seen at least ten times. The rearrangement links TRBV5-1 to TRBJ1-4, with a weak D call TRBD1 (6 bases). Trimming removed 6 bases from V and 5 bases from J, with 17 bases in between. This CDR3 region has 15 residues. From germline, CDR1 is SGHRS and CDR2 YFSETQ. The CDR3, as DNA: TGCGCCAGCACCCCTGACGGAACAGGGAATGAAAAACTGTTTTTT. Translation gives CASTPDGTGNEKLFF.

This clonotype was observed many times. The J gene is TRBJ2-3, the V gene TRBV7-6, with D maybe TRBD1 (6 bases). Germline V gene sequence: CDR1 SGHVS, CDR2 FNYEAQ. The CDR3 is 12 residues long. Trimming pared 4 bases from V and 8 bases from J, leaving 10 bases between. The CDR3 here is CASSSRGSTQYF. The CDR3 coding sequence is TGTGCCAGCAGCTCTAGGGGGAGTACGCAGTATTTT.

This clonotype was observed many times. The chain has TRBV7-2 and TRBJ1-6; TRBD1 might be the D (5 bases). In germline, CDR1 is SGHTA, CDR2 FQGNSA. V was cut by 1 base and J by 1 base, with 8 bases left in between. This CDR3 contains 16 residues. CDR3 in DNA: TGTGCCAGCAGCTTAGGGGGGGTTTCCTATAATTCACCCCTCCACTTT. It encodes CASSLGGVSYNSPLHF.

This clonotype was counted many times. The gene calls are TRBV2 and TRBJ2-1; D is possibly TRBD1 (5 bases). The CDR3 length is 15 residues. Germline-derived CDR1 and CDR2 are SNHLY and FYNNEI. Trimming pared 2 bases from V and 3 bases from J, leaving 11 bases between. The CDR3: CASSEWPGFYNEQFF. For the CDR3, the DNA is TGTGCCAGCAGTGAATGGCCAGGGTTCTACAATGAGCAGTTCTTC. Drawing the rest from reference TRBV2 and TRBJ2-1, the complete variable domain is EPEVTQTPSHQVTQMGQEVILRCVPISNHLYFYWYRQILGQKVEFLVSFYNNEISEKSEIFDDQFSVERPDGSNFTLKIRSTKLEDSAMYFCASSEWPGFYNEQFFGPGTRLTVL.

The rearrangement links TRBV24-1 to TRBJ2-3, with a tentative D call TRBD2 (6 bases). The CDR3 is made up of 15 amino acids. Germline V CDR1 and CDR2: KGHDR, SFDVKD. V lost 3 bases and J 2 bases, leaving 11 bases between the germline ends. The CDR3 nucleotides are TGTGCCACCAGTGATCCGGGGGAGCTCACAGATACGCAGTATTTT. Protein product: CATSDPGELTDTQYF.

This clonotype was counted many times. This chain uses TRBV11-3 with TRBJ2-1; D gene uncertain. Trimming took off 8 bases at V and 7 bases at J, with 9 bases between the two ends. Germline loops: CDR1 SGHNT, CDR2 YENEEA. The CDR3 has 11 residues. The CDR3 sequence is CASRDGNEQFF. For the CDR3, the DNA is TGTGCCAGCCGCGATGGGAATGAGCAGTTCTTC.

This clonotype was counted at least ten times. The genes are TRBV4-1 and TRBJ2-7; maybe TRBD2 (6 bases). This CDR3 has 14 residues. The germline CDR1 and CDR2 sequences are MGHRA and YSYEKL. Trimming shortened V by 0 bases and J by 6 bases, and 12 bases separated the two germline ends. The CDR3 is CASSQEGLPSEQYF. CDR3 DNA sequence: TGCGCCAGCAGCCAAGAGGGACTGCCCTCCGAGCAGTACTTC.

This clonotype was recorded at least ten times. In nucleotides, the CDR3 is TGTGCCACCAGTGAATTAGGGGCAGAACAGCCCCAGCATTTT. Its translation: CATSELGAEQPQHF. The chain employs TRBV24-1 and TRBJ1-5, with D perhaps matching TRBD1 (5 bases). Germline CDR1 is KGHDR and CDR2 is SFDVKD. There are 14 residues in the CDR3. Trimming pared 4 bases from V and 7 bases from J, leaving 13 bases between.

This clonotype was counted at least ten times. This rearrangement joins TRBV15 to TRBJ2-7; tentatively, D is TRBD1 or TRBD2 (5 bases each). V lost 1 base to trimming and J lost 3 bases, with 10 bases between them. This CDR3 is built from 14 residues. The germline gives CDR1 LNHNV, CDR2 YYDKDF (reference sequence). CDR3 region: CATSRAGRSYEQYF. CDR3 coding DNA: TGTGCCACCAGCAGAGCAGGGAGAAGCTACGAGCAGTACTTC.

Notes on this clonotype: Possible read error: a much larger clone is one base away. The chain links TRBV20-1 to TRBJ2-5; D remains unclear. Trimming stripped 8 bases from V and 10 bases from J, with 26 bases between. This CDR3 is 14 amino acids long. Germline V CDR1 and CDR2: DFQATT, SNEGSKA (reference sequence). CDR3 nucleotide sequence: TGCAGTCCTCCCCGCCCGGGTCTTAGAAAGGACCAGTACTTC. This encodes CSPPRPGLRKDQYF.

This clonotype was detected only a few times. The CDR3, as DNA: TGTGCCAGCAGTGAAGTGGGGCGGACCACAGATACGCAGTATTTT. Translation: CASSEVGRTTDTQYF. The chain uses TRBV6-1 and TRBJ2-3; possibly TRBD1 for D (5 bases). The CDR3 is made up of 15 amino acids. Germline-derived CDR1 and CDR2 are MNHNS and SASEGT. Trimming stripped 1 base from V and 2 bases from J, with 10 bases between.

This clonotype was counted many times. The CDR3 here is CASTAGLQETQYF. The CDR3 DNA sequence: TGTGCCAGCACCGCGGGACTCCAAGAGACCCAGTACTTC. The gene calls are TRBV5-4 and TRBJ2-5; D possibly corresponds to TRBD2 (6 bases). Trimming left V 6 bases short and J 1 base short, with 10 bases between. There are 13 residues in the CDR3. Germline V lookup: CDR1 SGHNT, CDR2 YYREEE (reference sequence).

This clonotype was seen many times. The chain carries TRBV7-9 and TRBJ2-2, with D unresolved. The ends were cut back, 7 bases at V and 1 base at J, with 7 bases in the middle. The length of the CDR3 is 13 residues. From germline, CDR1 is SEHNR and CDR2 FQNEAQ (reference sequence). The CDR3 is CASNPRNTGELFF. Written as DNA, the CDR3 is TGTGCCAGCAACCCTAGGAACACCGGGGAGCTGTTTTTT. Full variable domain (missing parts from reference TRBV7-9 and TRBJ2-2): DTGVSQNPRHKITKRGQNVTFRCDPISEHNRLYWYRQTLGQGPEFLTYFQNEAQLEKSRLLSDRFSAERPKGSFSTLEIQRTEQGDSAMYLCASNPRNTGELFFGEGSRLTVL.